The 27 T cell receptor beta chains given below trace back to one sample, sequenced in a study of response to subunit inactivated influenza vaccine. TCRdb analysed the RT-PCR reads with MiXCR anew, one entry per CDR3 protein. This sample has about half a million distinct CDR3 sequences; roughly 8.2% occur once, and the top ten carry 13%. Sequencing used PBMCs from blood, obtained 23 to 25 months after vaccination. These receptors were taken from a man aged 45 to 70 who received an inactivated influenza vaccine.

This clonotype has only a few counts. This sequence joins TRBV29-1 and TRBJ2-3; D unclear. CDR1 is SQVTM, CDR2 ANQGSEA, per germline. This CDR3 has 13 residues. V was shortened by 1 base and J by 4 bases, with 9 bases between the two germline ends. The CDR3 loop is CSVEGWVPDTQYF. The DNA of the CDR3 is TGCAGCGTTGAAGGGTGGGTCCCAGATACGCAGTATTTT.

This clonotype occurred many times. The J gene is TRBJ2-5, the V gene TRBV20-1; 8 bases align to TRBD1. V gave up 4 bases and J gave up 5 bases; unmatched junction bases: 9. From germline, CDR1 is DFQATT and CDR2 SNEGSKA (reference sequence). The CDR3 spans 14 residues. Here the CDR3 reads CSAMRAGGRETQYF. CDR3 DNA: TGCAGTGCTATGAGGGCAGGGGGCCGGGAGACCCAGTACTTC.

This clonotype was recorded at least ten times. J is TRBJ2-1 and V is TRBV20-1; the match to TRBD2 covers 8 bases. The germline gives CDR1 DFQATT, CDR2 SNEGSKA (reference sequence). Trimming took 1 base from V and 3 from J; bases not matched to a gene: 2. The CDR3 loop spans 14 amino acids. The CDR3, as DNA: TGCAGTGCTAGAGGAGCGGGGGACTACAATGAGCAGTTCTTC. Translation gives CSARGAGDYNEQFF.

This clonotype appeared a few times. The chain uses TRBV5-1 and TRBJ1-6, with D uncertain. The CDR3 length is 15 residues. Trimming took 1 base from V and 2 from J, leaving 7 bases between them. Germline V gene sequence: CDR1 SGHRS, CDR2 YFSETQ. CDR3 DNA sequence: TGCGCCAGCAGCTTGAATGGTGCCTATAATTCACCCCTCCACTTT. It encodes CASSLNGAYNSPLHF.

This clonotype was recorded at least ten times. The V and J genes are TRBV9 and TRBJ2-5; no clear D. Germline lookup yields CDR1 SGDLS and CDR2 YYNGEE. V was shortened by 4 bases and J by 6 bases, with 13 bases between the two germline ends. The CDR3 spans 13 residues. CDR3 region: CASSPAELKTQYF. CDR3 nucleotide sequence: TGTGCCAGCAGCCCCGCCGAATTAAAGACCCAGTACTTC.

V and J are TRBV5-1 and TRBJ2-1, with D uncertain. Germline CDR1 is SGHRS and CDR2 is YFSETQ. There are 14 residues in the CDR3. Trimming stripped 2 bases from V and 7 bases from J, with 13 bases between. CDR3 coding DNA: TGCGCCAGCAGCTTATCCGGGCGGATGAATGAGCAGTTCTTC. It specifies CASSLSGRMNEQFF.

This chain links TRBV20-1 with TRBJ2-7; 7 bases fit TRBD1. Looked up from germline, CDR1 is DFQATT and CDR2 is SNEGSKA (reference sequence). The CDR3 has 13 residues. Losses at the gene ends were 6 bases for V and 3 bases for J; bases not matched to a gene: 8. This CDR3 is CSAIGDSIYEQYF. The CDR3, as DNA: TGCAGTGCAATCGGGGACAGTATCTACGAGCAGTACTTC.

The chain recombines TRBV6-2 or TRBV6-3 with TRBJ2-7; perhaps TRBD1 as D (6 bases). Trimming stripped 0 bases from V and 2 bases from J, with 14 bases between. In germline, CDR1 is MNHEY, CDR2 SVGEGT. This CDR3 region has 16 residues. CDR3 sequence: CASSYSSQGMTYEQYF. CDR3 coding DNA: TGTGCCAGCAGTTACTCGTCCCAGGGGATGACCTACGAGCAGTACTTC.

This clonotype was counted ten times or more. The V and J genes are TRBV20-1 and TRBJ2-7, with 11 bases identical to TRBD1. Germline CDR1 DFQATT, CDR2 SNEGSKA (reference sequence). V gave up 1 base and J gave up 4 bases; unmatched junction bases: 6. This CDR3 spans 15 amino acids. The CDR3 sequence: CSARVPGQGAYEQYF. CDR3 nucleotide sequence: TGCAGTGCTAGAGTTCCTGGACAGGGGGCTTACGAGCAGTACTTC.

This clonotype was picked up a small number of times. This sequence joins TRBV20-1 and TRBJ1-2; D is unclear. The CDR3 covers 16 residues. The V end was cut by 0 bases, the J end by 2 bases, with 16 bases between. Germline V CDR1 and CDR2: DFQATT, SNEGSKA (reference sequence). CDR3 nucleotide sequence: TGCAGTGCTAGAGAATGGCCGCCTACCGTCAACTATGGCTACACCTTC. Encoded protein: CSAREWPPTVNYGYTF.

The table lists this clonotype with a few counts. The chain links TRBV24-1 to TRBJ2-1, with D perhaps TRBD2 (5 bases). In germline, CDR1 is KGHDR, CDR2 SFDVKD. The V end was cut by 8 bases, the J end by 9 bases, with 16 bases between. The CDR3 runs 13 residues. Here the CDR3 reads CATTRDLGGEQFF. DNA of the CDR3: TGTGCCACCACCAGAGACCTTGGAGGTGAGCAGTTCTTC.

The chain is built from TRBV28 and TRBJ2-7, with D uncertain. The V end lost 6 bases, the J end lost 5 bases, and 17 bases lay between the germline ends. This CDR3 spans 14 amino acids. Per germline, CDR1 MDHEN and CDR2 SYDVKM. CDR3 region: CASSGPRLSDEQYF. CDR3 nucleotide sequence: TGTGCCAGCAGCGGGCCCAGGCTTTCGGACGAGCAGTACTTC.

This clonotype was counted many times. This chain joins TRBV5-6 and TRBJ1-3, with D unresolved. In germline, CDR1 is SGHDT, CDR2 YYEEEE. V shed 2 bases and J shed 0 bases, with 9 bases lying between them. The CDR3 is made up of 15 amino acids. The CDR3 reads CASSFGIHSGNTIYF. CDR3 bases: TGTGCCAGCAGCTTCGGGATCCACTCTGGAAACACCATATATTTT.

This clonotype appeared a few times. V usage is TRBV10-3 and J usage is TRBJ2-1; maybe TRBD2 (6 bases). This CDR3 comprises 15 residues. V was clipped by 3 bases and J by 4 bases, with 13 bases between them. Germline CDR1 ENHRY, CDR2 SYGVKD. CDR3 amino acids: CAISDPGLPYNEQFF. CDR3 nucleotide sequence: TGTGCCATCAGTGACCCGGGACTTCCTTACAATGAGCAGTTCTTC.

This clonotype is a singleton in its sample. This chain joins TRBV7-9 and TRBJ2-7; 12 nucleotides agree with TRBD2. The germline V gene encodes CDR1 SEHNR and CDR2 FQNEAQ (reference sequence). This CDR3 spans 17 amino acids. With 2 bases clipped from V and 2 bases from J, the junction kept 7 bases outside the gene matches. CDR3 DNA: TGTGCCAGCAGCTTACGCGTATCTAGCGGGAGGGCCTACGAGCAGTACTTC. Protein: CASSLRVSSGRAYEQYF.

In its sample, this clonotype was seen many times. The V gene is TRBV20-1, the J gene TRBJ1-2, with D uncertain. This CDR3 spans 10 amino acids. Germline CDR1 is DFQATT and CDR2 is SNEGSKA (reference sequence). Between the trimmed V and J ends, which lost 3 bases and 4 bases, there was a span of 3 bases. CDR3 residues: CSARSYGYTF. DNA for the CDR3: TGCAGTGCTAGGTCCTATGGCTACACCTTC.

The J gene is TRBJ2-7, the V gene TRBV5-1, with 7 bases identical to TRBD2. Germline values: CDR1 SGHRS, CDR2 YFSETQ. The CDR3 extends over 15 amino acids. V shed 2 bases and J 3 bases; nucleotides not matched to a gene: 8. DNA for the CDR3: TGCGCCAGCAGCTTAAGTAGCGGGTTAGACTACGAGCAGTACTTC. Translating gives CASSLSSGLDYEQYF.

The sample holds many counts of this clonotype. The chain combines TRBV6-4 with TRBJ2-5; 8 bases are a match to TRBD1. V was clipped by 0 bases and J by 6 bases; unmatched bases: 12. The CDR3 length is 17 residues. Germline V gene sequence: CDR1 MRHNA, CDR2 SNTAGT. The CDR3 coding sequence is TGTGCCAGCAGTGACTCGAACGAGGACAGGGATCAGCAGACCCAGTACTTC. Translated, it gives CASSDSNEDRDQQTQYF.

This clonotype was picked up many times. The chain combines TRBV28 with TRBJ2-1; a weak D match, TRBD2 (6 bases). V was cut by 6 bases and J by 4 bases, with 13 bases left in between. Germline V gives CDR1 MDHEN, CDR2 SYDVKM. The CDR3 spans 14 residues. CDR3 amino acids: CASSDGRDYNEQFF. As DNA, the CDR3 is TGTGCCAGCAGCGATGGGCGGGATTACAATGAGCAGTTCTTC.

This clonotype was counted at least ten times. V gene TRBV5-1 combines with J gene TRBJ2-2; perhaps TRBD1 as D (6 bases). The germline V and J ends were trimmed by 4 bases and 6 bases, with 13 bases remaining between them. This CDR3 has 14 residues. The germline V gene encodes CDR1 SGHRS and CDR2 YFSETQ. The CDR3 DNA reads TGCGCCAGCAGCCCGTCAGGGGTTTCCGGGGAGCTGTTTTTT. Translated, it gives CASSPSGVSGELFF.

There are a few counts of this clonotype. The chain couples TRBV5-1 to TRBJ1-6, with a tentative D call TRBD1 (5 bases). Germline values: CDR1 SGHRS, CDR2 YFSETQ. Trimming stripped 0 bases from V and 9 bases from J, with 7 bases between. The CDR3 loop spans 13 amino acids. The DNA of the CDR3 is TGCGCCAGCAGCTTGGAGCAGGGTTCACCCCTCCACTTT. Translating gives CASSLEQGSPLHF.

This clonotype was counted at least ten times. This sequence joins TRBV5-1 and TRBJ1-1; 7 nucleotides match TRBD1. CDR3 size: 14 residues. The ends lost 7 bases at V and 4 bases at J; junction bases unmatched: 10. CDR1 and CDR2 from the germline V gene are SGHRS and YFSETQ. CDR3 DNA sequence: TGCGCCAGCGGTCAAGACAGGGCAACCACTGAAGCTTTCTTT. Amino acids: CASGQDRATTEAFF.

This clonotype was seen a few times. The chain has TRBV28 and TRBJ2-2; 16 bases match TRBD2. V trimming: 3 bases; J trimming: 7 bases; junction bases outside the gene matches: 8. This CDR3 has 18 residues. The germline V gene has CDR1 MDHEN and CDR2 SYDVKM. The CDR3 reads CASSLLGLAGGPNGELFF. The CDR3, as DNA: TGTGCCAGCAGTTTGTTGGGACTAGCGGGAGGGCCTAACGGGGAGCTGTTTTTT.

This clonotype was seen more than once but under ten times. The V and J genes are TRBV5-1 and TRBJ2-7, with D possibly TRBD1 on 6 matching bases. The germline V gene has CDR1 SGHRS and CDR2 YFSETQ. This CDR3 has 14 residues. Trimming removed 4 bases from V and 3 bases from J, with 14 bases in between. The CDR3 sequence is CASSMGHNYYEQYF. In nucleotides, the CDR3 is TGCGCCAGCAGCATGGGACATAATTACTACGAGCAGTACTTC.

This clonotype was counted only a few times. The V and J genes are TRBV10-3 and TRBJ2-5, with D hard to call. The CDR3 extends over 12 amino acids. Trimming cost V 5 bases and J 2 bases, with 6 bases left between them. Germline V gives CDR1 ENHRY, CDR2 SYGVKD. The CDR3 coding sequence is TGTGCCATCAGTTCCACACAAGAGACCCAGTACTTC. This translates into CAISSTQETQYF.

This clonotype was detected a few times. The gene calls are TRBV5-1 and TRBJ1-2, with D possibly being TRBD1 (6 bases). The germline V gene encodes CDR1 SGHRS and CDR2 YFSETQ. The CDR3 contains 13 residues. Trimming left V 3 bases short and J 7 bases short, with 13 bases between. The CDR3 sequence is CASSYRHRAGYTF. In DNA, the CDR3 is TGCGCCAGCAGCTACCGACACAGGGCTGGCTACACCTTC.

This clonotype was observed a few times. This sequence joins TRBV20-1 and TRBJ2-3; 12 nucleotides agree with TRBD2. Germline V CDR1 and CDR2: DFQATT, SNEGSKA (reference sequence). Trimming at V came to 6 bases and at J to 2 bases, leaving 9 bases not matched to a gene. The CDR3 is 16 amino acids. CDR3 DNA: TGCAGTGCCATCTCGACTAGCGGGAGATACACAGATACGCAGTATTTT. Translating gives CSAISTSGRYTDTQYF.